This T cell receptor (beta chain) is drawn from a study of T-cell reconstitution after alpha-beta-depleted transplantation in children. Study-level points and caveats: Some patients showed high day-60 TCRbeta diversity, which derived from surviving recipient T cells and thymic progenitors. Diversity and T-cell counts at one year after transplant derived mostly from new T cells. About two months after transplant, alpha-beta T cells reportedly came from several hundred expanded graft clones.

Unique molecular identifiers were incorporated into the prepared TCRbeta library. TCRdb redid the calling of the PCR reads with MiXCR, one entry per CDR3 protein. The data hold about 250,000 distinct CDR3 sequences, with more than 20% observed a single time. In regard to this clonotype: Its antigen is not known.

Germline assignment: CDR1 SGHTA and CDR2 FQGTGA. This CDR3 spans 16 amino acids. V dropped 6 bases and J dropped 3; count of bases not matched to a gene: 11. The sample was PBMCs, mostly from graft donor cells, taken 360 days after TCRalphabeta/CD19-depleted stem cell transplant. The chain links TRBV7-3 to TRBJ2-1; TRBD2 matches 7 bases. The source is a female patient aged 2-9 years who had a stem cell transplant for congenital amegakaryocytic thrombocytopenia, so the T cells may come from the graft donor. CDR3 in DNA: TGTGCCAGCAGTCTTACGAGCGGGAAACTCTACAATGAGCAGTTCTTC. Translated, it gives CASSLTSGKLYNEQFF.